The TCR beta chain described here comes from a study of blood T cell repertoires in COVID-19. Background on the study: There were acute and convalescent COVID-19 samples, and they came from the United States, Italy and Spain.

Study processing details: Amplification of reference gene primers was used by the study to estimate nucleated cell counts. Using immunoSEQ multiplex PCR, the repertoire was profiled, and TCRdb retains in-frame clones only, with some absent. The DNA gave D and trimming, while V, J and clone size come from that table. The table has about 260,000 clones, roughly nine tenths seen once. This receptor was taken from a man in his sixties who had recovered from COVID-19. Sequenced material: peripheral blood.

The CDR3 region has the DNA TGTGCCACCAGCAGAGGGCCCAACACCGGGGAGCTGTTTTTT. It is translated as CATSRGPNTGELFF. The gene calls are TRBV15 and TRBJ2-2; D call uncertain. V gave up 1 base and J gave up 2 bases, with 5 bases separating them. Germline CDR1 and CDR2: LNHNV and YYDKDF (reference sequence). The CDR3 runs to 14 residues.